Listed here are 21 T cell receptor beta chains from one sample, sequenced in a study of cytotoxic CD8 clonotypes in ibrutinib-treated CLL. The protocol was immunoSEQ multiplex PCR, while the TCRdb copy is restricted to in-frame clones and leaves out a portion. The sample holds some 19,000 clones; about 84% are singletons and the top ten take around 5%. This sample comprised PBMCs, obtained before ibrutinib treatment. The receptors stem from a human donor with chronic lymphocytic leukemia.

The chain recombines TRBV11-2 with TRBJ1-3; D call uncertain. The CDR3 sequence is 16 residues long. Germline V CDR1 and CDR2: SGHAT, FQNNGV. Trimming stripped 6 bases from V and 3 bases from J, with 18 bases between. DNA for the CDR3: TGTGCCAGCAGTGCCTTAGTGGGGTTTAGTGGAAACACCATATATTTT. It codes for CASSALVGFSGNTIYF.

This chain joins TRBV7-3 and TRBJ2-3, with 7 bases fitting TRBD2. The CDR3 loop spans 14 amino acids. V shed 6 bases, J shed 1 base, and the junction held 4 bases outside the gene matches. Germline values: CDR1 SGHTA, CDR2 FQGTGA. CDR3 in amino acids: CASSSLAGTDTQYF. The CDR3 DNA is TGTGCCAGCAGTTCGCTAGCGGGCACAGATACGCAGTATTTT.

The chain employs TRBV9 and TRBJ2-3, with TRBD2 identical over 11 bases. V lost 3 bases and J lost 0; bases outside the gene matches: 3. The V gene's germline CDR1 is SGDLS and CDR2 YYNGEE. The CDR3 totals 16 residues. CDR3 region: CASSDTSGGSTDTQYF. In nucleotides, the CDR3 is TGTGCCAGCAGCGACACTAGCGGGGGAAGCACAGATACGCAGTATTTT.

This chain links TRBV7-6 with TRBJ2-7; D may be TRBD2 (6 bases). The germline V gene has CDR1 SGHVS and CDR2 FNYEAQ. This CDR3 spans 15 amino acids. The V and J ends lost 3 bases and 3 bases respectively, with 15 bases between them. CDR3 amino acids: CASSFDISGVYEQYF. CDR3 sequence (DNA): TGTGCCAGCAGCTTTGATATTAGCGGAGTCTACGAGCAGTACTTC.

The count of this clone is one. An end of the junction does not agree with germline; a read error may underlie this. The chain has TRBV5-5 and TRBJ2-7; 7 positions agree with TRBD1. CDR3 length: 14 residues. CDR1 and CDR2 (germline): SGHKS, YYEKEE (reference sequence). CDR3 nucleotides: TGTGCCAGCAGCTTGGGGGACAGTCCCCTCTTTCGTGGTTTC. Protein product: CASSLGDSPLFRGF.

This chain uses TRBV30 with TRBJ1-1; D gene unclear. Germline-derived CDR1 and CDR2 are GTSNPN and SVGIG (reference sequence). This CDR3 is 12 amino acids long. Trimming took 0 bases from V and 1 from J, leaving 3 bases between them. The CDR3 DNA is TGTGCCTGGAGTGTACGGAACACTGAAGCTTTCTTT. It encodes CAWSVRNTEAFF.

This clone was seen just once. V usage is TRBV7-3 and J usage is TRBJ2-4; 8 positions match TRBD1. CDR3 length: 14 residues. CDR1 and CDR2 from the germline V gene are SGHTA and FQGTGA. V lost 4 bases to trimming and J lost 6 bases; unmatched junction nucleotides: 5. The CDR3, as DNA: TGTGCCAGCAGCTCCCCTGGACAGGGAAACATTCAGTACTTC. Protein product: CASSSPGQGNIQYF.

The chain uses TRBV7-9 and TRBJ1-2, with a weak D call TRBD1 (6 bases). The ends were cut back, 1 base at V and 0 bases at J, with 12 bases in the middle. The germline V gene has CDR1 SEHNR and CDR2 FQNEAQ (reference sequence). The CDR3 runs 16 residues. In DNA, the CDR3 is TGTGCCAGCAGCTTAGGAGGGACACATACTAACTATGGCTACACCTTC. Amino acids: CASSLGGTHTNYGYTF.

This clone showed up just a few times. The J gene is TRBJ1-3, the V gene TRBV14; perhaps TRBD1 as D (6 bases). Germline V gene sequence: CDR1 SGHDN, CDR2 FVKESK. CDR3 length: 17 residues. With 7 bases removed from V and 0 bases from J, the gap between germline ends came to 19 bases. The CDR3 sequence: CASTLSGGLSSGNTIYF. The CDR3 DNA reads TGTGCCAGCACCCTAAGTGGGGGGCTCTCCTCTGGAAACACCATATATTTT.

The chain joins TRBV28 to TRBJ1-2, with D tentatively TRBD1 (6 bases). The CDR3 spans 15 residues. The ends were cut back, 4 bases at V and 7 bases at J, with 19 bases in the middle. The germline CDR1 and CDR2 sequences are MDHEN and SYDVKM. The CDR3 protein is CASSSRRRGISGYTF. As DNA, the CDR3 is TGTGCCAGCAGTTCGCGCCGCAGGGGAATCAGTGGCTACACCTTC.

This clone was recorded a few times. The chain recombines TRBV4-1 with TRBJ2-7; a possible D gene is TRBD1 (5 bases). Trimming cost V 5 bases and J 0 bases, with 11 bases left between them. Germline CDR1 is MGHRA and CDR2 is YSYEKL. CDR3 length: 14 amino acids. This CDR3 reads CASSARQYSYEQYF. The CDR3 coding sequence is TGCGCCAGCAGCGCCAGACAGTACTCCTACGAGCAGTACTTC.

This rearrangement joins TRBV18 to TRBJ1-1, with 7 bases identical to TRBD1. Losses at the gene ends were 4 bases for V and 5 bases for J; bases not matched to a gene: 10. Germline V gives CDR1 KGHSH, CDR2 LQKENI. The CDR3 totals 15 residues. Here the CDR3 DNA reads TGTGCCAGCTCACTAAAAGCCAAGGGACAGACTGAAGCTTTCTTT. It yields the protein CASSLKAKGQTEAFF.

The chain carries TRBV7-2 and TRBJ2-7, with D perhaps matching TRBD1 (6 bases). The germline gives CDR1 SGHTA, CDR2 FQGNSA. CDR3 length equals 15 residues. Trimming cost V 4 bases and J 3 bases, with 16 bases left between them. The CDR3 loop reads CASSSPSQGNYEQYF. The CDR3 bases are TGTGCCAGCAGCTCCCCCTCGCAGGGGAACTACGAGCAGTACTTC.

The J gene is TRBJ2-7, the V gene TRBV7-7; 9 bases line up with TRBD2. V dropped 5 bases and J dropped 0; count of bases not matched to a gene: 5. From germline, CDR1 is SSHAT and CDR2 FNYEAQ (reference sequence). This CDR3 is 15 amino acids long. CDR3 protein: CASSRGGGASYEQYF. The CDR3 bases are TGTGCCAGCAGCCGGGGCGGGGGGGCCTCCTACGAGCAGTACTTC.

The V and J genes are TRBV7-6 and TRBJ2-3; possibly TRBD2 for D (7 bases). CDR1 and CDR2 from the germline V gene are SGHVS and FNYEAQ. The germline V and J ends were trimmed by 0 bases and 0 bases, with 13 bases remaining between them. The CDR3 runs 17 residues. CDR3 DNA: TGTGCCAGCAGCTTAGCCGGCGGGGGCGCTAGCACAGATACGCAGTATTTT. It codes for CASSLAGGGASTDTQYF.

V usage is TRBV4-2 and J usage is TRBJ1-3; D is uncertain. V lost 2 bases and J lost 0, with 11 bases in between. This CDR3 contains 16 residues. Germline V gene data show CDR1 as LGHNA and CDR2 as YNFKEQ. The CDR3 DNA sequence: TGTGCCAGCAGCCAATCCTCCCGGAGCTCTGGAAACACCATATATTTT. It translates to CASSQSSRSSGNTIYF.

The chain uses TRBV9 and TRBJ1-2; possible D gene TRBD1, 6 bases. This CDR3 contains 14 residues. With 4 bases removed from V and 4 bases from J, the gap between germline ends came to 14 bases. Germline V gene data show CDR1 as SGDLS and CDR2 as YYNGEE. The CDR3 sequence: CASSPSGATYGYTF. DNA for the CDR3: TGTGCCAGCAGCCCCTCAGGGGCCACCTATGGCTACACCTTC.

The sample holds a few counts of this clone. V and J are TRBV6-5 and TRBJ2-3; D is unclear. V was trimmed by 5 bases and J by 2 bases, leaving 11 bases between them. The CDR3 spans 14 residues. Germline V CDR1 and CDR2: MNHEY, SVGAGI. This CDR3 reads CASSSFSFTDTQYF. In nucleotides, the CDR3 is TGTGCCAGCAGTAGTTTCTCCTTCACAGATACGCAGTATTTT.

This clone was seen more than once but under ten times. The chain recombines TRBV10-2 with TRBJ1-4; TRBD1 agrees at 7 bases. The J segment lost 7 bases and the V segment lost 3 bases, leaving 2 bases of the junction unmatched. The CDR3 spans 13 residues. Germline CDR1 and CDR2: WSHSY and SAAADI. In DNA, the CDR3 is TGCGCCAGCAGTGAAAGGGGGCTTGAAAAACTGTTTTTT. This codes for CASSERGLEKLFF.

In nucleotides, the CDR3 is TGTGCCAGCAGCCCCGTAGGGGGAAATCAGCCCCAGCATTTT. Translating it yields CASSPVGGNQPQHF. This rearrangement joins TRBV7-9 to TRBJ1-5, with D tentatively TRBD1 (6 bases). There are 14 residues in the CDR3. CDR1 is SEHNR, CDR2 FQNEAQ, per germline (reference sequence). Trimming took off 5 bases at V and 4 bases at J, with 12 bases between the two ends.

The CDR3 DNA reads TGTGCCAGCAGTGACACTCCCGAGCGGGGGGAGAATGGCTACACCTTC. Protein: CASSDTPERGENGYTF. This chain joins TRBV25-1 and TRBJ1-2; possible D gene TRBD1, 5 bases. CDR1 and CDR2 (germline): MGHDK, SYGVNS. The CDR3 is 16 residues long. Trimming left V 3 bases short and J 6 bases short, with 20 bases between.